This T cell receptor (beta chain) was profiled in a study of blood T cells in healthy people across ages. Combining a sample-barcoded 5' primer with a J-beta primer mix, a second PCR ran for roughly 7 to 12 cycles. Each cDNA molecule was tagged by a template-switch adaptor with 12 random nucleotides. TCRdb fed the 5' RACE reads into MiXCR, producing one record per CDR3 protein. The table has around 1.5 million distinct CDR3 sequences, approximately 59% seen once. V was shortened by 0 bases and J by 2 bases, with 8 bases between the two germline ends. The CDR3 runs to 14 residues. Per germline, CDR1 SQVTM and CDR2 ANQGSEA. This clonotype appeared once.

The specimen was blood. The rearrangement joins TRBV29-1 to TRBJ1-3; tentatively, D is TRBD1 (5 bases). The receptor was isolated from a man aged 18-30 years in good health. The CDR3 DNA sequence: TGCAGCGTTGAAGAAAGGGGAACTGGAAACACCATATATTTT. This translates into CSVEERGTGNTIYF.